The rows below give T cell receptor beta chains drawn from one sample of a study of beta chain features in type 1 diabetes. Method: immunoSEQ multiplex PCR; TCRdb's copy keeps in-frame clones and lacks some. The sample has 150,000 to 200,000 clones; around 8.4% are singletons. The material sequenced was central memory CD4+ T cells from blood. Receptors originate from a woman between 18 and 29 years old with type 1 diabetes. CDR3s include the opening cysteine and the closing phenylalanine or tryptophan. The D gene is left open where the match is weak. Clone size is not always given. Where it is, it says once, few, many or a class for expanded clones.

.	many	TRBV4-3	TRBJ1-4	TGCGCCAGCAGCGTTAGAGGGAATGAAAAACTGTTTTTT	CASSVRGNEKLFF
.	.	TRBV11-3	TRBJ2-5	TGTGCCAGCAGCCCCGGACAGCAAGAGACCCAGTACTTC	CASSPGQQETQYF
.	few	TRBV5-1	TRBJ1-1	TGCGCCAGCAGCTTGGGGCCGTACACTGAAGCTTTCTTT	CASSLGPYTEAFF
.	few	TRBV5-1	TRBJ2-6	TGCGCCAGCAGTACAGGGGGGGAGTCCGGGGCCAACGTCCTGACTTTC	CASSTGGESGANVLTF
TRBD2	few	TRBV7-8	TRBJ2-1	TGTGCCAGCAGCCTCTCTAGCGGCACCTACAATGAGCAGTTCTTC	CASSLSSGTYNEQFF
.	few	TRBV18	TRBJ1-1	TGTGCCAGCGCAGGGGAGCCGAACGCTGAAGCTTTCTTT	CASAGEPNAEAFF
TRBD2	few	TRBV4-3	TRBJ2-5	TGCGCCAGCAGCCCCAACGGGGGGGGAGAGACCCAGTACTTC	CASSPNGGGETQYF
TRBD2	.	TRBV6-6	TRBJ2-7	TGTGCCAGCAGATCCTCCGCTAGCGGGGGGTTCTACGAGCAGTACTTC	CASRSSASGGFYEQYF
.	few	TRBV7-9	TRBJ2-1	TGTGCCAGCAGCTTAGGTTCCGAAATCGGTGAGCAGTTCTTC	CASSLGSEIGEQFF
.	few	TRBV9	TRBJ2-7	TGTGCCAGCAGCGTAGGACCAGAGGGCTACGAGCAGTACTTC	CASSVGPEGYEQYF
.	few	TRBV5-6	TRBJ2-1	TGTGCCAGCAGCTCCTCCGAGCGGGTGGGGATTTACAATGAGCAGTTCTTC	CASSSSERVGIYNEQFF
.	few	TRBV7-2	TRBJ2-3	TGTGCCAGCAGCCGACCGGGGAGCACAGATACGCAGTATTTT	CASSRPGSTDTQYF
.	.	TRBV9	TRBJ2-5	TGTGCCAGCAGCGTAGATTTCGGGTTGGAGACCCAGTACTTC	CASSVDFGLETQYF
.	.	TRBV7-8	TRBJ1-2	TGTGCCAGCAGCTTAGAGTTGGGGCCGGCGGATGGCTACACCTTC	CASSLELGPADGYTF
.	.	TRBV30	TRBJ2-1	TGTGCCTCCGACCGGCCTCGGAGCGGTGGGGTCTGCAATGAGCAGTTCTTC	CASDRPRSGGVCNEQFF
.	many	TRBV5-4	TRBJ2-3	TGTGCCAGCAGCTTGGCGGCAGATACGCAGTATTTT	CASSLAADTQYF
.	.	TRBV7-2	TRBJ2-7	TGTGCCAGCAGCTTAGCCCAGATTTACGAGCAGTACTTC	CASSLAQIYEQYF
TRBD2	few	TRBV5-1	TRBJ2-5	TGCGCCAGCAGCTTAAGGACTAGCGGGGGGCTGGAGACCCAGTACTTC	CASSLRTSGGLETQYF
.	.	TRBV11-2	TRBJ2-7	TGTGCCAGCAGCCTGGTCCCGGGACTGGCCAACTTC	CASSLVPGLANF
.	few	TRBV5-4	TRBJ2-7	TGTGCCAGCAGCCACAAACAGGGTAACTACGAGCAGTACTTC	CASSHKQGNYEQYF
TRBD2	.	TRBV7-9	TRBJ2-7	TGTGCCAGCAGCCCTACTAGCGGGGGGGCAAACGAGCAGTACTTC	CASSPTSGGANEQYF
.	few	TRBV6-5	TRBJ2-3	TGTGCCAGCAGTTATGGAACAGAAGGCACAGATACGCAGTATTTT	CASSYGTEGTDTQYF
.	few	TRBV4-3	TRBJ2-7	TGCGCCAGCAGCCAAGAGGGCCTATCCGAGCAGTACTTC	CASSQEGLSEQYF
TRBD1	.	TRBV27	TRBJ1-4	TGTGCCAGCAGTTTCGGGACAGGGGTTGAAAAACTGTTTTTT	CASSFGTGVEKLFF
TRBD2	few	TRBV7-2	TRBJ2-1	TGTGCCAGCAGCTTAGGGACTAGCGTTAACAATGAGCAGTTCTTC	CASSLGTSVNNEQFF
.	few	TRBV7-9	TRBJ2-6	TGTGCCAGCAGCTTTACGGTTTCTGGGGCCAACGTCCTGACTTTC	CASSFTVSGANVLTF
.	few	TRBV28	TRBJ1-4	TGTGCCAGCAGTTTTCAGGGTGGGGAAAAACTGTTTTTT	CASSFQGGEKLFF
TRBD1	.	TRBV5-1	TRBJ2-3	TGCGCCAGCAGCTTGTCCCCCCAGGGGGCCTCAGATACGCAGTATTTT	CASSLSPQGASDTQYF
TRBD2	.	TRBV28	TRBJ2-1	TGTGCCAGCAGTATGACTAGCGCCTACAATGAGCAGTTCTTC	CASSMTSAYNEQFF
.	few	TRBV11-3	TRBJ1-2	TGTGCCAGCAGCCCAGAACCCGGGGTTGGCTACACCTTC	CASSPEPGVGYTF
.	.	TRBV11-2	TRBJ2-1	TGTGCCAGCAGCTTAGCGATCGAGTACAATGAGCAGTTCTTC	CASSLAIEYNEQFF
.	few	TRBV7-2	TRBJ2-3	TGTGCCAGCAGCTTAGTGGCCGGGACTCGCACAGATACGCAGTATTTT	CASSLVAGTRTDTQYF